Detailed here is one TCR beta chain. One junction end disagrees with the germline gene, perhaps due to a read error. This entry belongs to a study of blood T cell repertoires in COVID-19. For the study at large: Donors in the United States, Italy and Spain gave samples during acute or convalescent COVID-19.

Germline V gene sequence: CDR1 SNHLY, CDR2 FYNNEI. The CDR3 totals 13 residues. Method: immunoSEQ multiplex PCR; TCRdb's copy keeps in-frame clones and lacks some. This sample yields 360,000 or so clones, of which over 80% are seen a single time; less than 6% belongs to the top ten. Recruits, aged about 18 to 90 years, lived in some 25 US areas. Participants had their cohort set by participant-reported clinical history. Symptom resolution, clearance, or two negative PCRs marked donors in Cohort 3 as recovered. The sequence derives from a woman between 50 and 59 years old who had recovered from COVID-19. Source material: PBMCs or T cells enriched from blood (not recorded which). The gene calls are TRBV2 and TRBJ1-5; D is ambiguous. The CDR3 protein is CASSEGFREPQHF. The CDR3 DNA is TGTGCCAGCAGCGAAGGTTTTAGAGAGCCCCAGCATTTT.